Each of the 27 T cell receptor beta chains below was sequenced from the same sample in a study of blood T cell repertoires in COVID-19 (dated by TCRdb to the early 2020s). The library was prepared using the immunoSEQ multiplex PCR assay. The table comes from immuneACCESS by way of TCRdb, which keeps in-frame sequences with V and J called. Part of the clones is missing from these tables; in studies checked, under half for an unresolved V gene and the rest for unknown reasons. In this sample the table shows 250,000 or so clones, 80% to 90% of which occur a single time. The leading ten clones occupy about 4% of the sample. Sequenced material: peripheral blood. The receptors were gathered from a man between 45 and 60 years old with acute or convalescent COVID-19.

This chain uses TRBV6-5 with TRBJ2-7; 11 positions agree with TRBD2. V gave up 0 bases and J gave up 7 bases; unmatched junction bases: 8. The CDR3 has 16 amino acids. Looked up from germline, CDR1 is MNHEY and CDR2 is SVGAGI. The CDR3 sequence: CASSYSASGGLGEQYF. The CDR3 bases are TGTGCCAGCAGTTACTCGGCTAGCGGGGGGTTGGGAGAGCAGTACTTC.

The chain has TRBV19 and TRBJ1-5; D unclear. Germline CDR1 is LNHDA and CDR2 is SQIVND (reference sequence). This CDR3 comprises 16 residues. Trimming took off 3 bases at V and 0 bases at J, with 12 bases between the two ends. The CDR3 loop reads CASSIFLDDSNQPQHF. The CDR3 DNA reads TGTGCCAGTAGTATTTTTCTAGACGATAGCAATCAGCCCCAGCATTTT.

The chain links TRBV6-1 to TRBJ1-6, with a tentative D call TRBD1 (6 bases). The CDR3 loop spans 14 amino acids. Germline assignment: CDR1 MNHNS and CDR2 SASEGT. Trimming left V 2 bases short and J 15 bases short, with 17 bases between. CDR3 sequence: CASSETTGSLRLHF. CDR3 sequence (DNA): TGTGCCAGCAGTGAAACCACAGGGAGTCTACGCCTCCACTTT.

CDR3 sequence: CASSITANTEAFF. Here the CDR3 DNA reads TGTGCCAGTAGCATAACAGCGAACACTGAAGCTTTCTTT. The J gene is TRBJ1-1, the V gene TRBV19, with D unresolved. Trimming cost V 6 bases and J 1 base, with 9 bases left between them. The CDR3 length is 13 residues. Germline CDR1 is LNHDA and CDR2 is SQIVND (reference sequence).

CDR3: CASSPSGMLGNEQFF. CDR3 sequence (DNA): TGTGCCAGCAGTCCTAGCGGGATGCTGGGCAATGAGCAGTTCTTC. This chain connects TRBV6-5 to TRBJ2-1; 9 bases map to TRBD2. This CDR3 is 15 amino acids long. The J segment lost 6 bases and the V segment lost 5 bases, leaving 8 bases of the junction unmatched. CDR1 is MNHEY, CDR2 SVGAGI, per germline.

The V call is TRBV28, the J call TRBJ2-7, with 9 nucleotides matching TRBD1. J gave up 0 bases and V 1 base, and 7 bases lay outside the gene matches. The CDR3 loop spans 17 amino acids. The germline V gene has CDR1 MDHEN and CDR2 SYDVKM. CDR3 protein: CASSLSSRDRVSYEQYF. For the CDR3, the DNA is TGTGCCAGCAGTTTATCGTCTAGGGACAGGGTCTCCTACGAGCAGTACTTC.

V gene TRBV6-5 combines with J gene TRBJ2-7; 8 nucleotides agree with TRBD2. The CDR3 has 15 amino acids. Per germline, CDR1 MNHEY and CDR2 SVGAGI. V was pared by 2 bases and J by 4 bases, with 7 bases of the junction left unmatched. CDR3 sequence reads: CASSYAPSGSYEQYF. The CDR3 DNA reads TGTGCCAGCAGTTACGCGCCGAGCGGGAGTTACGAGCAGTACTTC.

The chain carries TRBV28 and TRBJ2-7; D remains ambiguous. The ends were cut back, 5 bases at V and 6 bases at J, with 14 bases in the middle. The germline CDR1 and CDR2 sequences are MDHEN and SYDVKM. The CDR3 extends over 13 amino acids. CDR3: CASSLGRSSEQYF. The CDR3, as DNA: TGTGCCAGCAGTCTCGGTCGTTCTAGCGAGCAGTACTTC.

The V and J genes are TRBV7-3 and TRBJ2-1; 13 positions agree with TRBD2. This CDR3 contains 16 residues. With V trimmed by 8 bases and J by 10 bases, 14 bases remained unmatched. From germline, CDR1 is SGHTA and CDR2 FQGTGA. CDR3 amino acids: CASGQTGTSGTVEQFF. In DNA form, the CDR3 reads TGTGCCAGCGGTCAAACAGGGACTAGCGGGACGGTGGAGCAGTTCTTC. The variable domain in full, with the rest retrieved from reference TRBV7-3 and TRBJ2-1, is GAGVSQTPSNKVTEKGKYVELRCDPISGHTALYWYRQSLGQGPEFLIYFQGTGAADDSGLPNDRFFAVRPEGSVSTLKIQRTERGDSAVYLCASGQTGTSGTVEQFFGPGTRLTVL.

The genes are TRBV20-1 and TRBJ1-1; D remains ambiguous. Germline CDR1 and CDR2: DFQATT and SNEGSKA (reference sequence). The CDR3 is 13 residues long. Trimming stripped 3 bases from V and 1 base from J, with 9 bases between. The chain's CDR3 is CSASRRRNTEAFF. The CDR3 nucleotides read TGCAGTGCTAGTAGGAGGAGGAACACTGAAGCTTTCTTT.

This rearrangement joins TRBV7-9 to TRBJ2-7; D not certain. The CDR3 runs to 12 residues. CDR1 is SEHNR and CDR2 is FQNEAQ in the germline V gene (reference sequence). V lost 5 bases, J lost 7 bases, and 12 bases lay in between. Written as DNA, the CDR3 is TGTGCCAGCAGCCAAACCGACACAGAGCAGTACTTC. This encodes CASSQTDTEQYF.

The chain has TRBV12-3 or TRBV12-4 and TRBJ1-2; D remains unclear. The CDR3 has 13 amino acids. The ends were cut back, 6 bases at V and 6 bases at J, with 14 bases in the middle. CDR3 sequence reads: CASRHRRLDGYTF. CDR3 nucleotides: TGTGCCAGCAGGCATCGTCGGTTGGATGGCTACACCTTC.

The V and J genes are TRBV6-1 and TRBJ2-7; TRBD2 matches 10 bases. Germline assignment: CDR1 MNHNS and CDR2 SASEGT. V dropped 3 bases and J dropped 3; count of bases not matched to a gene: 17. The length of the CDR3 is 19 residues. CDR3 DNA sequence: TGTGCCAGCAGTGATGAGCGGGGGGGCCAAGCACTAGCGGTCTACGAGCAGTACTTC. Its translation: CASSDERGGQALAVYEQYF.

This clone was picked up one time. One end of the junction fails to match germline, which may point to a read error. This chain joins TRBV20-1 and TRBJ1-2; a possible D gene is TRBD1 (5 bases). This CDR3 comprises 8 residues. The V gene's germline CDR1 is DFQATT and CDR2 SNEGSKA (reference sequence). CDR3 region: CSANGGSF. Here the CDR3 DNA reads TGCAGTGCTAACGGGGGATCCTTC.

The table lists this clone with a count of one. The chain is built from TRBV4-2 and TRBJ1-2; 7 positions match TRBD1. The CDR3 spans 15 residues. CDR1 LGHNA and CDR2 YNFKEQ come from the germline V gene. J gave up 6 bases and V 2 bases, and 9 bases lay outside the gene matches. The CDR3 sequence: CASSQRAGGMDGYTF. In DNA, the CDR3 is TGTGCCAGCAGCCAACGTGCAGGGGGTATGGATGGCTACACCTTC.

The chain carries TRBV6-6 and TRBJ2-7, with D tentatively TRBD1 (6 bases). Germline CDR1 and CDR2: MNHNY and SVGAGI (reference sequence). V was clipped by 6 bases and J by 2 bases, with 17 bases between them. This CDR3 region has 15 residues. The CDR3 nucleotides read TGTGCCAGCAGCCAGGGACAAGTAGGGCCCTACGAGCAGTACTTC. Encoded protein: CASSQGQVGPYEQYF.

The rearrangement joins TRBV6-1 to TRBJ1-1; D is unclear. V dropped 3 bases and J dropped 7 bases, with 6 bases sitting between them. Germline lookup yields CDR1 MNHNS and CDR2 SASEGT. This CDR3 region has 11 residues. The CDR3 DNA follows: TGTGCCAGCAGTGACCCGGGTGAAGCTTTCTTT. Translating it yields CASSDPGEAFF.

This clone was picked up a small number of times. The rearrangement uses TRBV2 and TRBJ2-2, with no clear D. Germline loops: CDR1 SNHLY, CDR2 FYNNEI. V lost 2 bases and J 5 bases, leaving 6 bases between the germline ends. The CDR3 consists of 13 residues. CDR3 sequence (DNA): TGTGCCAGCAGTGAATACGAGACCGGGGAGCTGTTTTTT. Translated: CASSEYETGELFF.

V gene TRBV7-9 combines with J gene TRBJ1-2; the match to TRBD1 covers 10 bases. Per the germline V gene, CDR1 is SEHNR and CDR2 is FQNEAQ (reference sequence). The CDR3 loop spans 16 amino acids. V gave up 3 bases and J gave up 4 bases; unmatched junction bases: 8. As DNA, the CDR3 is TGTGCCAGCAGCTTTCACCGACAGGGGGCCGGCTATGGCTACACCTTC. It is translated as CASSFHRQGAGYGYTF.

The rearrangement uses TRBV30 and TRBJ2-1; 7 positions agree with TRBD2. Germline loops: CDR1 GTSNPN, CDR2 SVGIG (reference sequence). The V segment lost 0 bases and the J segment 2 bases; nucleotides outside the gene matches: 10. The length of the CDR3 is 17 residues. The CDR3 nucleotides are TGTGCCTGGAGTGTAGTAGTCGGGAGGACTACCTACAATGAGCAGTTCTTC. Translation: CAWSVVVGRTTYNEQFF.

CDR3 DNA sequence: TGCGCCAGCAGCTCGACCCAGGGGGAGGATGGCTACACCTTC. Protein: CASSSTQGEDGYTF. The chain combines TRBV4-1 with TRBJ1-2; 7 bases align to TRBD1. The CDR3 covers 14 residues. V lost 5 bases and J lost 6; bases outside the gene matches: 9. Germline CDR1 is MGHRA and CDR2 is YSYEKL.

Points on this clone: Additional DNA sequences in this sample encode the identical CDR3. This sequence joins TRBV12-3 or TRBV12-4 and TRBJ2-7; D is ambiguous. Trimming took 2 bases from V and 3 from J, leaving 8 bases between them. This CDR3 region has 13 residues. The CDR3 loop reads CASSLSPLYEQYF. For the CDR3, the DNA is TGTGCCAGCAGTTTAAGCCCGCTCTACGAGCAGTACTTC.

Here the CDR3 DNA reads TGTGCCACCAGTGACCCCGGCAGGGAAGGAAACATTCAGTACTTC. It translates to CATSDPGREGNIQYF. The chain employs TRBV24-1 and TRBJ2-4; the D gene is possibly TRBD1 (5 bases). V lost 4 bases, J lost 6 bases, and 15 bases lay in between. CDR1 and CDR2 from the germline V gene are KGHDR and SFDVKD. The CDR3 has 15 residues.

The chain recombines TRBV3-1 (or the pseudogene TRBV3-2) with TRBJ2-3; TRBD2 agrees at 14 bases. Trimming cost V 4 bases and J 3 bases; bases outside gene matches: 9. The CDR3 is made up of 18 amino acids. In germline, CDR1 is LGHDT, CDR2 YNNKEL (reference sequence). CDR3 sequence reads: CASSLHGTSGSMTDTQYF. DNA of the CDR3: TGTGCCAGCAGCCTACACGGGACTAGCGGGAGTATGACAGATACGCAGTATTTT.

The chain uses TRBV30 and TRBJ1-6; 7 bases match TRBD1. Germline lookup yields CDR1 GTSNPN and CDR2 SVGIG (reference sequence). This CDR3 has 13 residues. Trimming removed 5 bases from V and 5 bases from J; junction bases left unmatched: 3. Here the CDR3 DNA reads TGTGCCTGGCAGGGACAGAATAATTCACCCCTCCACTTT. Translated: CAWQGQNNSPLHF.

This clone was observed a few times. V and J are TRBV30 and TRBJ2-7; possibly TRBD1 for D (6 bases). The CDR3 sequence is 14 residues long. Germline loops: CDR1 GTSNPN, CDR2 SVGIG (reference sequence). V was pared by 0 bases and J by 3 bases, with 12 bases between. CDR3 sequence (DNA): TGTGCCTGGAGTGTAGGGGCAGGGGACTACGAGCAGTACTTC. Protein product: CAWSVGAGDYEQYF.

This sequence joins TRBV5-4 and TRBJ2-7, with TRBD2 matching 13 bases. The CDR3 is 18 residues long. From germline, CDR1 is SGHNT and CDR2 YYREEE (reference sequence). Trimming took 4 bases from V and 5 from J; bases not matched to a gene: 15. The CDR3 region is CASSLAPILAGGRNEQYF. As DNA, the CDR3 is TGTGCCAGCAGCCTCGCCCCCATACTAGCGGGGGGGCGCAACGAGCAGTACTTC. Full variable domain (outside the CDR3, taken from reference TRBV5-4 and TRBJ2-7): ETGVTQSPTHLIKTRGQQVTLRCSSQSGHNTVSWYQQALGQGPQFIFQYYREEENGRGNFPPRFSGLQFPNYSSELNVNALELDDSALYLCASSLAPILAGGRNEQYFGPGTRLTVT.